Here is one TCR beta chain with its context. This record comes from a study of blood T cell repertoires in COVID-19. As for the study in general: Samples came from the United States, Italy and Spain, spanning acute and convalescent COVID-19. The cDNA or gDNA used as material had been derived from T cells, B-cell-depleted T cells, or PBMCs.

In Seattle, patients joined the study during active infection and were tracked longitudinally. Authors' methods: For nucleated cells, counts were estimated from reference gene primer amplification. Clones were sequenced by immunoSEQ multiplex PCR, and TCRdb holds only the in-frame ones, with some missing. V, J and clone size are those of that table, while D and trimming were read from the DNA. The table lists approximately 56,000 clones, roughly nine tenths of them singletons, with around 45% in the top ten. Germline values: CDR1 SGHAT, CDR2 FQNNGV. CDR3 length equals 16 residues. Germline trimming cut 0 bases from V and 4 bases from J; bases unmatched to any gene: 2.

The clonotype was recovered from a woman between 55 and 75 years old with COVID-19, enrolled during active disease. The genes are TRBV11-2 and TRBJ2-5; TRBD2 aligns across 13 bases. What was sequenced was peripheral blood. CDR3 bases: TGTGCCAGCAGCTTAGAGGGACTAGCGGGGTTAGAGACCCAGTACTTC. It translates to CASSLEGLAGLETQYF.